The rows below give T cell receptor beta chains drawn from one sample of a study of CD8+ T cells in alopecia areata. TCRdb's table, derived via immunoSEQ multiplex PCR, lists solely in-frame clones and lacks some. Of 250,000 to 300,000 clones in the sample, 58% were seen once. Sequenced material: CD4+ T cells sorted from blood, taken at week 24, from a patient treated with tofacitinib. The receptors were gathered from a human donor with alopecia areata. Both conserved end residues are part of each CDR3. The order of the fields is V gene, clone size, D gene, J gene, CDR3 DNA, CDR3 protein. The D gene is left open where the match is weak. Size values are once, few and many counts, or a class for expanded clones, and some rows have none.

v_call: TRBV29-1; clone_size: NA; d_call: TRBD1; j_call: TRBJ1-6; cdr3_nt: TGCAGCGTCCGGACAGGGGACCTACTATATTCACCCCTCCACTTT; cdr3_aa: CSVRTGDLLYSPLHF
v_call: TRBV30; clone_size: NA; d_call: NA; j_call: TRBJ2-3; cdr3_nt: TGTGCCTGGATTGGGGACACCACAGATACGCAGTATTTT; cdr3_aa: CAWIGDTTDTQYF
v_call: TRBV7-2; clone_size: few; d_call: TRBD2; j_call: TRBJ2-3; cdr3_nt: TGTGCCAGCAGCGCTCTGGGGCGGGGGTACACAGATACGCAGTATTTT; cdr3_aa: CASSALGRGYTDTQYF
v_call: TRBV18; clone_size: few; d_call: NA; j_call: TRBJ2-1; cdr3_nt: TGTGCCAGCTCTGACCGGGACGGAGCCAATGAGCAGTTCTTC; cdr3_aa: CASSDRDGANEQFF
v_call: TRBV11-3; clone_size: NA; d_call: TRBD1; j_call: TRBJ2-2; cdr3_nt: TGTGCCAGCAGCTCCAAGTTACAGGGGGAGTGTTCCGGGGAGCTGTTTTTT; cdr3_aa: CASSSKLQGECSGELFF
v_call: TRBV28; clone_size: NA; d_call: NA; j_call: TRBJ1-2; cdr3_nt: TGTGCCAGCAGTTTGCCCGGGATTAACTATGGCTACACCTTC; cdr3_aa: CASSLPGINYGYTF
v_call: TRBV7-2; clone_size: NA; d_call: TRBD1; j_call: TRBJ2-7; cdr3_nt: TGTGCCAGCAGCTCCGGACAGGGGTTAACCTACGAGCAGTACTTC; cdr3_aa: CASSSGQGLTYEQYF
v_call: TRBV18; clone_size: NA; d_call: NA; j_call: TRBJ2-5; cdr3_nt: TGTGCCAGCTCACCGGGATTGCAAGAGACCCAGTACTTC; cdr3_aa: CASSPGLQETQYF
v_call: TRBV25-1; clone_size: NA; d_call: NA; j_call: TRBJ1-6; cdr3_nt: TGTGCCAGCAGTGAATATACGTCGGGGGTGGGGAATTCACCCCTCCACTTT; cdr3_aa: CASSEYTSGVGNSPLHF
v_call: TRBV4-1; clone_size: few; d_call: NA; j_call: TRBJ2-1; cdr3_nt: TGCGCCAGCAGCCAAGGCTATACCACCTATGAGCAGTTCTTC; cdr3_aa: CASSQGYTTYEQFF
v_call: TRBV2; clone_size: NA; d_call: TRBD1; j_call: TRBJ2-6; cdr3_nt: TGTGCCAGCAGAGGACAGGCTGGGGCCAACGTCCTGACTTTC; cdr3_aa: CASRGQAGANVLTF
v_call: TRBV9; clone_size: NA; d_call: NA; j_call: TRBJ2-3; cdr3_nt: TGTGCCAGCAGCGTAGAAGCAGATACGCAGTATTTT; cdr3_aa: CASSVEADTQYF
v_call: TRBV29-1; clone_size: few; d_call: NA; j_call: TRBJ2-3; cdr3_nt: TGCAGCGTTGAAGGGCGGAACGCAGATACGCAGTATTTT; cdr3_aa: CSVEGRNADTQYF
v_call: TRBV9; clone_size: few; d_call: TRBD2; j_call: TRBJ2-1; cdr3_nt: TGTGCCAGCAGCGCCCCAGAGAGGACTAGCGGGGGGGCGGTTGAGCAGTTCTTC; cdr3_aa: CASSAPERTSGGAVEQFF
v_call: TRBV7-2; clone_size: NA; d_call: NA; j_call: TRBJ2-5; cdr3_nt: TGTGCCAGCAGCTTAGCCCCGGACCAAGCGCAAGAGACCCAGTACTTC; cdr3_aa: CASSLAPDQAQETQYF
v_call: TRBV5-1; clone_size: once; d_call: NA; j_call: TRBJ1-2; cdr3_nt: TGCGCCAGCAGCTCGGCAGTAAACTATGGCTACACCTTC; cdr3_aa: CASSSAVNYGYTF
v_call: TRBV18; clone_size: NA; d_call: NA; j_call: TRBJ1-2; cdr3_nt: TGTGCCAGCTCCCAGGACGGGAGAAATGGCTACACCTTC; cdr3_aa: CASSQDGRNGYTF
v_call: TRBV7-9; clone_size: NA; d_call: TRBD2; j_call: TRBJ2-6; cdr3_nt: TGTGCCAGCAGCCCTAGAGCACTAGCGGGGCCCTCTGGGGCCAACGTCCTGACTTTC; cdr3_aa: CASSPRALAGPSGANVLTF
v_call: TRBV29-1; clone_size: few; d_call: NA; j_call: TRBJ1-1; cdr3_nt: TGCAGCGTTGCATCCAGACTTAACACTGAAGCTTTCTTT; cdr3_aa: CSVASRLNTEAFF
v_call: TRBV30; clone_size: NA; d_call: NA; j_call: TRBJ1-1; cdr3_nt: TGTGCCTGGAGTGTACGGTTCGGAGGGAACACTGAAGCTTTCTTT; cdr3_aa: CAWSVRFGGNTEAFF
v_call: TRBV7-9; clone_size: NA; d_call: NA; j_call: TRBJ1-1; cdr3_nt: TGTGCCAGCAGTTTCTCAGGGGACACTGAAGCTTTCTTT; cdr3_aa: CASSFSGDTEAFF
v_call: TRBV18; clone_size: few; d_call: NA; j_call: TRBJ1-1; cdr3_nt: TGTGCCAGCTCAATTGACGCCACTGAAGCTTTCTTT; cdr3_aa: CASSIDATEAFF